This TCR beta chain was sequenced in a study of cytomegalovirus exposure and HLA in healthy donors. The V and J ends lost 3 bases and 2 bases, in that order; junction bases with no gene match: 4. The CDR3 contains 15 residues. CDR1 is LNHDA, CDR2 SQIVND, per germline (reference sequence). About this clone itself: Its cognate antigen is unknown.

Primers: 60 Vbeta forward and 13 Jbeta reverse. The assay was immunoSEQ multiplex PCR, and TCRdb's table has in-frame clones only and misses some. The sample has roughly 200,000 clones, approximately 83% seen once; the top ten hold 0.71%. Study-wide points: The authors listed about 170 TCR beta chains as cytomegalovirus-associated.

This clonotype was sampled from a boy between 2 and 10 years old in good health and CMV-seronegative. The V call is TRBV19, the J call TRBJ2-7; 10 bases align to TRBD1. The sequenced sample consisted of PBMCs. The CDR3 here is CASSMGTGAPYEQYF. As DNA, the CDR3 is TGTGCCAGTAGTATGGGGACAGGGGCCCCCTACGAGCAGTACTTC.